The 17 T cell receptor beta chains in this list originate from one sample, sequenced in a study of T cell repertoires in cytomegalovirus infection. In TCRdb, the reads were re-called with MiXCR into one record per CDR3 protein. The sample has approximately 630,000 distinct CDR3 sequences, approximately 24% seen once; the top ten hold approximately 8.2%. The sample was CD8+ T cells from PBMCs. All receptors come from a human donor in good health (CMV status not recorded). Some clones in this sample may be carry-over from other donors' samples.

This clonotype was detected many times. This sequence joins TRBV7-2 and TRBJ2-5; D ambiguous. V was trimmed by 1 base and J by 1 base, leaving 13 bases between them. The V gene's germline CDR1 is SGHTA and CDR2 FQGNSA. The CDR3 runs 16 residues. The CDR3 here is CASSLVRWQPQETQYF. For the CDR3, the DNA is TGTGCCAGCAGCTTAGTTCGCTGGCAGCCCCAAGAGACCCAGTACTTC. The full variable domain, in which reference TRBV7-2 and TRBJ2-5 provide the parts outside the CDR3, is GAGVSQSPSNKVTEKGKDVELRCDPISGHTALYWYRQSLGQGLEFLIYFQGNSAPDKSGLPSDRFSAERTGGSVSTLTIQRTQQEDSAVYLCASSLVRWQPQETQYFGPGTRLLVL.

This clonotype showed up many times. The chain joins TRBV7-6 to TRBJ2-7; 11 bases map to TRBD1. After removal of 3 bases from V and 7 bases from J, the junction contained 8 bases not matched to a gene. Germline V gene sequence: CDR1 SGHVS, CDR2 FNYEAQ. The CDR3 covers 15 residues. In nucleotides, the CDR3 is TGTGCCAGCAGCTTCGGAGGGACAGGGGGTCGGGAGCAGTACTTC. Translating gives CASSFGGTGGREQYF.

This clonotype was counted at least ten times. The gene calls are TRBV4-1 and TRBJ1-1; D gene unclear. This CDR3 region has 15 residues. Deletions cut 0 bases from V and 3 bases from J, with 11 bases between. Germline values: CDR1 MGHRA, CDR2 YSYEKL. The CDR3 nucleotides read TGCGCCAGCAGCCAAGATCTGGGCGGTTACACTGAAGCTTTCTTT. It codes for CASSQDLGGYTEAFF.

Many counts were recorded for this clonotype. The chain combines TRBV28 with TRBJ1-4, with a possible D match to TRBD1 (5 bases). The V gene's germline CDR1 is MDHEN and CDR2 SYDVKM. This CDR3 is 18 amino acids long. V lost 2 bases and J lost 4, with 20 bases in between. The chain's CDR3 is CASSLRWTPKPSNEKLFF. The CDR3 bases are TGTGCCAGCAGTTTACGATGGACACCGAAACCGAGTAATGAAAAACTGTTTTTT. Based on the CDR3 plus reference TRBV28 and TRBJ1-4, the full variable domain is DVKVTQSSRYLVKRTGEKVFLECVQDMDHENMFWYRQDPGLGLRLIYFSYDVKMKEKGDIPEGYSVSREKKERFSLILESASTNQTSMYLCASSLRWTPKPSNEKLFFGSGTQLSVL.

This clonotype was detected ten times or more. The chain carries TRBV4-1 and TRBJ2-5; D gene uncertain. V was pared by 1 base and J by 2 bases, with 5 bases between. The germline V gene has CDR1 MGHRA and CDR2 YSYEKL. The CDR3 is 13 amino acids. This CDR3 reads CASSQVGQETQYF. The CDR3, as DNA: TGCGCCAGCAGCCAAGTGGGACAAGAGACCCAGTACTTC.

This clonotype has more than one count but fewer than ten. This chain uses TRBV5-1 with TRBJ1-1; no clear D. The CDR3 covers 14 residues. Trimming pared 2 bases from V and 7 bases from J, leaving 15 bases between. Germline V CDR1 and CDR2: SGHRS, YFSETQ. The CDR3 DNA follows: TGCGCCAGCAGCTTAATTCACCAATCCAATGAAGCTTTCTTT. Its translation: CASSLIHQSNEAFF.

This clonotype was counted at least ten times. The gene calls are TRBV4-2 and TRBJ2-1; D gene uncertain. V lost 1 base to trimming and J lost 4 bases, with 14 bases between them. CDR3 length: 16 amino acids. Germline CDR1 reads LGHNA; CDR2 reads YNFKEQ. The CDR3 DNA follows: TGTGCCAGCAGCCAAGTCGGTCAGGACCTTTACAATGAGCAGTTCTTC. This sequence encodes CASSQVGQDLYNEQFF.

This CDR3 reads CASSAGTGGAGELFF. The DNA for the CDR3 is TGTGCCAGCAGTGCCGGGACAGGGGGGGCCGGGGAGCTGTTTTTT. V and J are TRBV25-1 and TRBJ2-2; 11 bases agree with TRBD1. With 4 bases clipped from V and 6 bases from J, the junction kept 4 bases outside the gene matches. The CDR3 is made up of 15 amino acids. Germline loops: CDR1 MGHDK, CDR2 SYGVNS.

The chain joins TRBV20-1 to TRBJ2-1; the match to TRBD1 covers 9 bases. Trimming took 5 bases from V and 3 from J; bases not matched to a gene: 5. Germline-derived CDR1 and CDR2 are DFQATT and SNEGSKA (reference sequence). The CDR3 consists of 14 residues. The CDR3 loop is CSASGQGLYNEQFF. The CDR3 nucleotides are TGCAGTGCTTCGGGACAGGGTCTCTACAATGAGCAGTTCTTC.

This clonotype was counted between two and nine times. This rearrangement joins TRBV7-9 to TRBJ1-6; 7 bases align to TRBD1. CDR1 is SEHNR and CDR2 is FQNEAQ in the germline V gene (reference sequence). This CDR3 has 12 amino acids. V gave up 5 bases and J gave up 15 bases; unmatched junction bases: 7. The CDR3 spells CASSPTGRDLHF. CDR3 bases: TGTGCCAGCAGCCCGACAGGGCGAGACCTCCACTTT.

Turning to this clonotype: With a much larger clone just one base away, this may be a read error. The J gene is TRBJ2-7, the V gene TRBV12-3 or TRBV12-4; D gene unclear. Trimming took 3 bases from V and 3 from J, leaving 15 bases between them. The CDR3 covers 15 residues. This chain's CDR3 is CASSFGQEYVYEQYF. CDR3 DNA sequence: TGTGCCAGCAGTTTCGGGCAGGAATATGTCTACGAGCAGTACTTC.

The rearrangement uses TRBV6-2 or TRBV6-3 and TRBJ2-1, with 8 positions matching TRBD2. Germline lookup yields CDR1 MNHEY and CDR2 SVGEGT. V was clipped by 6 bases and J by 5 bases; unmatched bases: 12. This CDR3 contains 16 residues. Here the CDR3 DNA reads TGTGCCAGCAGCCCTTTTCTAGCGGGCCCTAACAATGAGCAGTTCTTC. Translating it yields CASSPFLAGPNNEQFF.

This chain connects TRBV6-5 to TRBJ2-1; the D gene is possibly TRBD2 (6 bases). The V gene lost 0 bases and the J gene lost 8 bases, with 11 bases spanning the gap. The CDR3 runs to 14 residues. CDR1 is MNHEY, CDR2 SVGAGI, per germline. CDR3 residues: CASSYSTSGHEQFF. The CDR3 DNA follows: TGTGCCAGCAGTTACTCGACTAGTGGCCATGAGCAGTTCTTC.

As concerns this clonotype: A much larger clone sits a single nucleotide away, making a read error possible. In this CDR3 the conserved last residue, phenylalanine or tryptophan, is missing, so a read error is likely. V gene TRBV6-8 combines with J gene TRBJ2-1; maybe TRBD2 (6 bases). The CDR3 is 17 amino acids. Germline loops: CDR1 MNHGY, CDR2 SAAAGT. Trimming shortened V by 0 bases and J by 3 bases, and 15 bases separated the two germline ends. CDR3 in amino acids: CASSYSKVGGFYNEQFS. The CDR3 DNA sequence: TGTGCCAGCAGTTACTCGAAGGTCGGGGGTTTCTACAATGAGCAGTTCTCC.

This sequence joins TRBV12-3 or TRBV12-4 and TRBJ1-5, with D possibly matching TRBD1 (6 bases). The CDR3 is 17 residues long. Trimming took off 6 bases at V and 0 bases at J, with 18 bases between the two ends. This CDR3 is CASSFWTETYSNQPQHF. CDR3 DNA: TGTGCCAGCAGCTTTTGGACAGAAACTTATAGCAATCAGCCCCAGCATTTT.

The chain is built from TRBV6-4 and TRBJ2-7; a weak D match, TRBD2 (7 bases). Germline CDR1 reads MRHNA; CDR2 reads SNTAGT. This CDR3 comprises 12 residues. Trimming took 10 bases from V and 3 from J, leaving 13 bases between them. The CDR3 region is CAISGGYYEQYV. In DNA, the CDR3 is TGTGCCATCTCGGGGGGCTACTACGAGCAGTACGTC.

This rearrangement joins TRBV4-1 to TRBJ1-1; possibly TRBD1 for D (5 bases). V lost 3 bases to trimming and J lost 5 bases, with 13 bases between them. The CDR3 is made up of 14 amino acids. Germline values: CDR1 MGHRA, CDR2 YSYEKL. The DNA of the CDR3 is TGCGCCAGCAGCCAGAGGGACGCCGGGACTGAAGCTTTCTTT. It yields the protein CASSQRDAGTEAFF.